The next 20 T cell receptor beta chains were all read from a single sample in a study of tumor-infiltrating lymphocytes in primary liver carcinoma. The investigators made TCR beta cDNA from about 500 ng total RNA, using a constant-region primer. Amplification in three nested multiplex PCR rounds with slightly modified ARM-PCR gave rise to TCR beta libraries. Rounds one and two of PCR, each of approximately 11 cycles, were primed with TRBV1-TRBV30 forward primers and a C-beta reverse primer. TCRdb redid the calling of the multiplex PCR reads with MiXCR, one entry per CDR3 protein. This table holds around 120,000 distinct CDR3 sequences, around two thirds found once. Both RNA and DNA were isolated together from around 20-30 mg of bulk tissue that had not been sorted. The sequenced material came from liver tumor tissue from sampling region 1. Subset given: tumor region T1, superior pole. All receptors derive from a woman aged 60 to 75 with primary liver carcinoma and hepatitis B virus infection.

This sequence joins TRBV5-1 and TRBJ2-3, with 12 bases that match TRBD2. V lost 4 bases to trimming and J lost 3 bases; unmatched junction nucleotides: 9. The germline CDR1 and CDR2 sequences are SGHRS and YFSETQ. CDR3 size: 17 residues. CDR3 sequence (DNA): TGCGCCAGCAGCCTCCTCGGACTAGCGGGATCAACAGATACGCAGTATTTT. Translating it yields CASSLLGLAGSTDTQYF.

This clonotype occurred once. A much larger clone differs by one base, so this may be a read error. V and J are TRBV12-3 or TRBV12-4 and TRBJ2-3; TRBD2 agrees at 10 bases. V gave up 9 bases and J gave up 7 bases; unmatched junction bases: 7. The CDR3 runs to 13 residues. CDR3 sequence (DNA): TGTGCCAGTCTCCAGCGGGAGGGGAATACGCAGTATTTT. Its protein product is CASLQREGNTQYF.

Regarding this clonotype: A much larger clone differs by one base, so this may be a read error. CDR3 loop: CASSASRRRGYEQYF. The CDR3 DNA is TGCGCCAGCAGTGCGTCTCGGAGAAGAGGCTACGAGCAGTACTTC. V usage is TRBV10-1 and J usage is TRBJ2-7; D is unclear. Germline values: CDR1 WNHNN, CDR2 SYGVQD (reference sequence). The CDR3 loop spans 15 amino acids. The V and J ends lost 4 bases and 3 bases respectively, with 16 bases between them.

This chain connects TRBV6-6 to TRBJ1-1, with a possible D match to TRBD1 (6 bases). Per germline, CDR1 MNHNY and CDR2 SVGAGI (reference sequence). V was pared by 4 bases and J by 1 base, with 10 bases between. This CDR3 has 14 residues. CDR3 region: CASSLQGRNTEAFF. For the CDR3, the DNA is TGTGCCAGCAGTTTACAGGGTCGGAACACTGAAGCTTTCTTT.

This clonotype was seen once. V is TRBV28 and J is TRBJ1-2, with D hard to call. This CDR3 is built from 13 residues. Per the germline V gene, CDR1 is MDHEN and CDR2 is SYDVKM. CDR3 sequence reads: CAGSQTGKHGYTF. CDR3 coding DNA: TGTGCTGGCAGTCAGACGGGCAAGCATGGCTACACCTTC.

This clonotype came up many times. The chain is built from TRBV4-1 and TRBJ2-3, with D hard to call. This CDR3 spans 16 amino acids. V was trimmed by 1 base and J by 5 bases, leaving 16 bases between them. The germline V gene encodes CDR1 MGHRA and CDR2 YSYEKL. CDR3 region: CASSQGVASRGDTQYF. DNA for the CDR3: TGCGCCAGCAGCCAAGGGGTGGCTAGTCGAGGAGATACGCAGTATTTT.

With respect to this clonotype: A read error may produce the germline difference seen at one junction end. The chain combines TRBV11-3 with TRBJ2-5; 9 bases agree with TRBD1. Germline-derived CDR1 and CDR2 are SGHNT and YENEEA. The CDR3 is 16 residues long. In nucleotides, the CDR3 is TGTGTCAACAGCTTAGGAACACAGGGGGCCCCTGGGACCCACTACTTC. It specifies CVNSLGTQGAPGTHYF.

This clonotype showed up many times. The chain couples TRBV4-1 to TRBJ2-1; 11 nucleotides match TRBD2. The germline gives CDR1 MGHRA, CDR2 YSYEKL. This CDR3 region has 19 residues. Trimming removed 0 bases from V and 1 base from J; junction bases left unmatched: 8. This CDR3 is CASSQEGATSGRSYNEQFF. The CDR3 DNA is TGCGCCAGCAGCCAAGAGGGGGCCACTAGCGGGAGATCCTACAATGAGCAGTTCTTC.

This clonotype was counted many times. The chain carries TRBV29-1 and TRBJ2-1; D not certain. The V end lost 4 bases, the J end lost 5 bases, and 12 bases lay between the germline ends. CDR1 is SQVTM and CDR2 is ANQGSEA in the germline V gene. The CDR3 length is 13 residues. The CDR3 is CSVGSEVHNEQFF. The CDR3 DNA follows: TGCAGCGTTGGGAGCGAGGTTCACAATGAGCAGTTCTTC.

This chain uses TRBV29-1 with TRBJ2-5; D not resolved. The CDR3 consists of 13 residues. V shed 4 bases and J shed 5 bases, with 14 bases lying between them. Germline values: CDR1 SQVTM, CDR2 ANQGSEA. CDR3 DNA sequence: TGCAGCGTTGCGCGTGACATCCATGAGACCCAGTACTTC. As protein: CSVARDIHETQYF.

Of note for this clonotype: A read error may produce the germline difference seen at one junction end. This CDR3 reads CVSSLAGTGLGQYF. The CDR3 DNA reads as TGTGTCAGCAGCTTAGCCGGGACAGGGCTAGGTCAGTACTTC. The chain links TRBV11-2 to TRBJ2-7; 9 bases agree with TRBD1. The CDR3 totals 14 residues. Germline values: CDR1 SGHAT, CDR2 FQNNGV. The entire variable domain, with the rest obtained from reference TRBV11-2 and TRBJ2-7, is as follows: EAGVAQSPRYKIIEKRQSVAFWCNPISGHATLYWYQQILGQGPKLLIQFQNNGVVDDSQLPKDRFSAERLKGVDSTLKIQPAKLEDSAVYLCVSSLAGTGLGQYFGPGTRLTVT.

As concerns this clonotype: This may stem from a read error, because a much larger clone lies one nucleotide away. The chain uses TRBV7-9 and TRBJ2-1, with 9 positions matching TRBD2. The CDR3 contains 19 residues. From germline, CDR1 is SEHNR and CDR2 FQNEAQ (reference sequence). Trimming at V came to 4 bases and at J to 7 bases, leaving 20 bases not matched to a gene. DNA for the CDR3: TGTGCCAGCAGCTACGGGACTAGCTGGAGGAAATTGGCCCCAAATGAGCAGTTCTTC. This sequence encodes CASSYGTSWRKLAPNEQFF.

This clonotype was counted ten times or more. The V and J genes are TRBV29-1 and TRBJ2-1; 7 nucleotides line up with TRBD1. With 2 bases clipped from V and 2 bases from J, the junction kept 6 bases outside the gene matches. The CDR3 spans 15 residues. CDR1 SQVTM and CDR2 ANQGSEA come from the germline V gene. CDR3 in amino acids: CSVEIGQATYNEQFF. DNA for the CDR3: TGCAGCGTTGAAATCGGACAGGCCACCTACAATGAGCAGTTCTTC.

On this clonotype: With a much larger clone just one base away, this may be a read error. The V and J genes are TRBV30 and TRBJ2-1; TRBD2 aligns across 9 bases. Germline-derived CDR1 and CDR2 are GTSNPN and SVGIG (reference sequence). The CDR3 covers 14 residues. V was clipped by 1 base and J by 12 bases; unmatched bases: 10. The CDR3 loop reads CAWSEPTRAGGQFF. The DNA of the CDR3 is TGTGCCTGGAGTGAACCCACTCGAGCGGGAGGGCAGTTCTTC.

The sample holds one count of this clonotype. One junction end disagrees with the germline gene, perhaps due to a read error. V gene TRBV4-2 combines with J gene TRBJ2-2; the D gene could be TRBD1 or TRBD2 (5 bases each). This CDR3 has 15 residues. The V gene's germline CDR1 is LGHNA and CDR2 YNFKEQ. The DNA for the CDR3 is TGTGCCAGCAGGCAGGGCGGCGCGAACACCGGGGAGCTGTTTTTC. This sequence encodes CASRQGGANTGELFF.

Many counts were recorded for this clonotype. The rearrangement links TRBV7-9 to TRBJ1-5; D unclear. CDR1 and CDR2 from the germline V gene are SEHNR and FQNEAQ (reference sequence). Trimming took 2 bases from V and 2 from J, leaving 10 bases between them. The CDR3 extends over 15 amino acids. In DNA form, the CDR3 reads TGTGCCAGCAGCTTATCCTCCGGGGGCAATCAGCCCCAGCATTTT. Translation: CASSLSSGGNQPQHF.

The chain combines TRBV7-3 with TRBJ2-6, with D possibly TRBD1 on 5 matching bases. Between the trimmed V and J ends, which lost 1 base and 2 bases, there was a span of 15 bases. This CDR3 comprises 18 residues. CDR1 is SGHTA, CDR2 FQGTGA, per germline. In nucleotides, the CDR3 is TGTGCCAGCAGCTTAAGTGACAGAAACAGACCTGGGGCCAACGTCCTGACTTTC. This gives the protein CASSLSDRNRPGANVLTF.

Concerning this clonotype: The junction departs from the called germline gene at one end, perhaps through a read error. This chain joins TRBV7-8 and TRBJ2-7; TRBD2 matches at 11 bases. Germline values: CDR1 SGHVS, CDR2 FQNEAQ. The CDR3 is made up of 16 amino acids. Written as DNA, the CDR3 is TGTGCCGGCAGCCCCTACCTAGCGGGAGGCTCCTACGAGCAGTACTTC. The encoded protein is CAGSPYLAGGSYEQYF.

This clonotype was seen repeatedly, ten times or more. The J gene is TRBJ1-3, the V gene TRBV6-5; no clear D. V was clipped by 0 bases and J by 0 bases, with 6 bases between them. In germline, CDR1 is MNHEY, CDR2 SVGAGI. The CDR3 totals 15 residues. CDR3 region: CASSYSITSGNTIYF. CDR3 sequence (DNA): TGTGCCAGCAGTTACTCGATAACCTCTGGAAACACCATATATTTT.

This clonotype has just a few counts. This chain joins TRBV14 and TRBJ2-2; D is unresolved. Germline V gene lookup returns CDR1 SGHDN and CDR2 FVKESK. This CDR3 region has 14 residues. V shed 4 bases and J shed 1 base, with 7 bases lying between them. DNA of the CDR3: TGTGCCAGCAGCCTGATAGGGAACACCGGGGAGCTGTTTTTT. This gives the protein CASSLIGNTGELFF.